A selection of T cell receptor beta chains follows, all from one sample in a study of T cell responses to AZD1222 COVID-19 vaccine. Assay: immunoSEQ multiplex PCR; the TCRdb copy retains only in-frame clones and omits some. The profile shows about 56,000 clones, approximately 88% of them singletons. The input for sequencing was peripheral blood, taken on day 0 of AZD1222 vaccination. These receptors all come from an adult in good health. CDR3s include the opening cysteine and the closing phenylalanine or tryptophan. Each record gives: CDR3 length, clone size, J gene, V gene, D gene, CDR3 DNA, CDR3 protein. D genes are given only for firm matches. Size tells how often a clone was seen (once, few, many) or the class of an expanded clone, and some rows leave it out.

>17|NA|TRBJ1-3|TRBV7-6|TRBD1
TGTGCCAGCAGCTTAGCTTCGGACAGGACTATCGGAAACACCATATATTTT
CASSLASDRTIGNTIYF
>14|NA|TRBJ2-3|TRBV7-2|NA
TGTGCCAGCAGCTTAGCAATCAGCACAGATACGCAGTATTTT
CASSLAISTDTQYF
>16|medium-sized|TRBJ1-3|TRBV13|TRBD1
TGTGCCAGCAGCGCCCGACCGACAGGGGGCGGAAACACCATATATTTT
CASSARPTGGGNTIYF
>16|many|TRBJ2-2|TRBV5-5|NA
TGTGCCAGCAGCCCCATTGGGGCGACGAACACCGGGGAGCTGTTTTTT
CASSPIGATNTGELFF
>15|NA|TRBJ2-3|TRBV5-3|TRBD2
TGTGCCAGAAGACACCCCGGGACTAGAGGGGATACGCAGTATTTT
CARRHPGTRGDTQYF
>15|once|TRBJ2-1|TRBV6-5|NA
TGTGCCAGCAGCCCCTGGCGAAGGGTAAACAATGAGCAGTTCTTC
CASSPWRRVNNEQFF
>15|NA|TRBJ1-2|TRBV28|NA
TGTGCCAGCAGACTTGAGTTGGGGAGTAACTATGGCTACACCTTC
CASRLELGSNYGYTF
>20|NA|TRBJ2-1|TRBV6-1|TRBD2
TGTGCCAGCAGTGGCCAAGGACGGACTAGCGGGATCGAGGGATACAATGAGCAGTTCTTC
CASSGQGRTSGIEGYNEQFF
>18|NA|TRBJ2-3|TRBV7-8|NA
TGTGCCAGCAGCTTAGCGCAAGGCAGGGGAACTAGCACAGATACGCAGTATTTT
CASSLAQGRGTSTDTQYF
>14|NA|TRBJ1-1|TRBV6-5|TRBD1
TGTGCCAGCGGGCAAGGGACAGCTTTAACTGAAGCTTTCTTT
CASGQGTALTEAFF
>17|NA|TRBJ1-2|TRBV19|TRBD1
TGTGCCAGTAGTCACCGGGACAGTAGATCCGCTCTGTCGGGCTACACCTTC
CASSHRDSRSALSGYTF
>14|NA|TRBJ1-6|TRBV5-6|TRBD1
TGTGCCAGCAGCCAAAACAGGGGTCGGTCACCCCTCCACTTT
CASSQNRGRSPLHF
>16|NA|TRBJ2-1|TRBV4-3|TRBD1
TGCGCCAGCAGCCAAGATTATATGGCAGGGGGCAGTGAGCAGTTCTTC
CASSQDYMAGGSEQFF
>17|NA|TRBJ2-2|TRBV5-6|TRBD2
TGTGCCAGCAGCCACACACTACGGACTAGCGGCCCCGGGGAGCTGTTTTTT
CASSHTLRTSGPGELFF
>14|NA|TRBJ2-1|TRBV7-2|TRBD2
TGTGCCAGCAGCTTCGGGGGAGGGGCCTATGAGCAGTTCTTC
CASSFGGGAYEQFF
>18|NA|TRBJ1-3|TRBV27|NA
TGTGCCAGCAGTTCTAACAAACAGGGACCGCACTCTGGAAACACCATATATTTT
CASSSNKQGPHSGNTIYF
>15|NA|TRBJ1-4|TRBV7-9|NA
TGTGCCAGCAGCGTAGGACAGACAACTAATGAAAAACTGTTTTTT
CASSVGQTTNEKLFF